These 15 T cell receptor beta chains were sequenced from one sample in a study of blood T cell repertoires in COVID-19. Assay: immunoSEQ multiplex PCR; the TCRdb copy retains only in-frame clones and omits some. The profile shows about 140,000 clones, approximately 80% of them singletons. The sample was peripheral blood. The receptor source for this set is a woman older than 75 with active or convalescent COVID-19.

V gene TRBV28 combines with J gene TRBJ1-5, with D unresolved. The CDR3 is 12 residues long. V lost 11 bases, J lost 15 bases, and 23 bases lay in between. Looked up from germline, CDR1 is MDHEN and CDR2 is SYDVKM. CDR3 sequence (DNA): TGTGCCGCTAGTCAATGGGGAACCCGGGGGCATTTT. Residues: CAASQWGTRGHF. The entire variable domain, with the rest obtained from reference TRBV28 and TRBJ1-5, is as follows: DVKVTQSSRYLVKRTGEKVFLECVQDMDHENMFWYRQDPGLGLRLIYFSYDVKMKEKGDIPEGYSVSREKKERFSLILESASTNQTSMYLCAASQWGTRGHFGDGTRLSIL.

The gene calls are TRBV28 and TRBJ1-2; 8 positions match TRBD1. Germline CDR1 MDHEN, CDR2 SYDVKM. This CDR3 is 16 amino acids long. Trimming took 5 bases from V and 8 from J; bases not matched to a gene: 16. DNA for the CDR3: TGTGCCAGCAGTCTCCCCCTGACGATACAGGGGGGAGGCTACACCTTC. Translating gives CASSLPLTIQGGGYTF.

The chain couples TRBV5-1 to TRBJ1-2; 12 bases line up with TRBD1. This CDR3 region has 15 residues. Germline CDR1 is SGHRS and CDR2 is YFSETQ. The junction had 6 bases not matched to a gene; V was cut back by 4 bases and J by 5 bases. The DNA for the CDR3 is TGCGCCAGCAGCGGCCGGGACAGGGGGCAATATGGCTACACCTTC. It specifies CASSGRDRGQYGYTF.

The chain has TRBV6-1 and TRBJ1-2; perhaps TRBD1 as D (5 bases). This CDR3 comprises 15 residues. CDR1 is MNHNS and CDR2 is SASEGT in the germline V gene. The V gene lost 6 bases and the J gene lost 0 bases, with 14 bases spanning the gap. The CDR3 DNA is TGTGCCAGCAGGCCCCAGACACAGGCTAACTATGGCTACACCTTC. Its protein product is CASRPQTQANYGYTF.

This chain uses TRBV27 with TRBJ1-2, with 8 bases matching TRBD1. After removal of 6 bases from V and 2 bases from J, the junction contained 5 bases not matched to a gene. The CDR3 loop spans 14 amino acids. CDR1 and CDR2 (germline): MNHEY, SMNVEV (reference sequence). This CDR3 is CASRKTGANYGYTF. The DNA of the CDR3 is TGTGCCAGCAGGAAGACAGGGGCGAACTATGGCTACACCTTC.

The chain employs TRBV3-1 (or the pseudogene TRBV3-2) and TRBJ2-5; the match to TRBD2 covers 10 bases. CDR1 LGHDT and CDR2 YNNKEL come from the germline V gene (reference sequence). With 4 bases clipped from V and 4 bases from J, the junction kept 9 bases outside the gene matches. This CDR3 spans 16 amino acids. The DNA for the CDR3 is TGTGCCAGCAGCCGAACGAGCGGGGGGGCCGCAGAGACCCAGTACTTC. Amino acid sequence: CASSRTSGGAAETQYF.

For this clone: The junction does not match germline at one end; this may be a read error. This chain uses TRBV25-1 with TRBJ1-6; 8 nucleotides agree with TRBD1. The CDR3 runs 13 residues. Per germline, CDR1 MGHDK and CDR2 SYGVNS. The CDR3 sequence: CASSPMGQDSRPF. CDR3 DNA sequence: TGTGCCAGCAGTCCAATGGGACAGGACAGTAGACCTTTT.

This clone was recorded once. The chain carries TRBV3-1 (or the pseudogene TRBV3-2) and TRBJ2-3, with a weak D call TRBD2 (5 bases). From germline, CDR1 is LGHDT and CDR2 YNNKEL (reference sequence). The CDR3 extends over 15 amino acids. Trimming took off 0 bases at V and 4 bases at J, with 11 bases between the two ends. The CDR3, as DNA: TGTGCCAGCAGCCAAGAGCGGCTAGCAGCAGATACGCAGTATTTT. Its protein is CASSQERLAADTQYF.

The gene calls are TRBV19 and TRBJ2-1; D is possibly TRBD1 (7 bases). Germline CDR1 and CDR2: LNHDA and SQIVND (reference sequence). V lost 7 bases, J lost 2 bases, and 15 bases lay in between. The CDR3 sequence is 15 residues long. The CDR3 DNA follows: TGTGCCAGTACCAGACAGGGAGGTACCTACAATGAGCAGTTCTTC. Its protein product is CASTRQGGTYNEQFF.

The V gene is TRBV27, the J gene TRBJ1-5, with D unclear. V gave up 6 bases and J gave up 0 bases, with 15 bases separating them. Germline assignment: CDR1 MNHEY and CDR2 SMNVEV (reference sequence). The CDR3 consists of 16 residues. The CDR3 coding sequence is TGTGCCAGCAGATTTTCGGGATGGAATAGCAATCAGCCCCAGCATTTT. Its translation is CASRFSGWNSNQPQHF.

This chain connects TRBV2 to TRBJ1-1; maybe TRBD1 (6 bases). The CDR3 consists of 15 residues. Germline V gene data show CDR1 as SNHLY and CDR2 as FYNNEI. Trimming removed 2 bases at V and 0 bases at J, with 10 bases between. In nucleotides, the CDR3 is TGTGCCAGCAGTGAAAGGAGGACAGTGAACACTGAAGCTTTCTTT. It encodes CASSERRTVNTEAFF.

The chain employs TRBV9 and TRBJ1-3; TRBD1 agrees at 7 bases. Germline V CDR1 and CDR2: SGDLS, YYNGEE. Unmatched junction bases numbered 10, after V lost 4 bases and J lost 6 bases. The CDR3 runs to 15 residues. The CDR3 here is CASSPRQGGENTIYF. For the CDR3, the DNA is TGTGCCAGCAGCCCCCGACAGGGTGGCGAAAACACCATATATTTT.

V usage is TRBV7-6 and J usage is TRBJ2-7; 7 bases agree with TRBD2. The CDR3 sequence is 15 residues long. Germline V gives CDR1 SGHVS, CDR2 FNYEAQ. J was trimmed by 0 bases and V by 1 base; bases with no gene match: 3. The CDR3 sequence: CASSLGAGSSYEQYF. The CDR3 region has the DNA TGTGCCAGCAGCTTAGGAGCGGGGAGCTCCTACGAGCAGTACTTC.

The chain links TRBV5-4 to TRBJ2-3; 7 bases are a match to TRBD1. J gave up 0 bases and V 4 bases, and 8 bases lay outside the gene matches. Germline V gene lookup returns CDR1 SGHNT and CDR2 YYREEE (reference sequence). This CDR3 is built from 16 residues. CDR3 in DNA: TGTGCCAGCAGCAAAGAGGGACAGAGAAGCACAGATACGCAGTATTTT. It translates to CASSKEGQRSTDTQYF.

V and J are TRBV28 and TRBJ1-4, with D unclear. V lost 6 bases and J 3 bases, leaving 14 bases between the germline ends. This CDR3 is built from 15 residues. Germline CDR1 reads MDHEN; CDR2 reads SYDVKM. The CDR3 nucleotides are TGTGCCAGCAGGGATTATCAGGCTTCTAATGAAAAACTGTTTTTT. It encodes CASRDYQASNEKLFF.